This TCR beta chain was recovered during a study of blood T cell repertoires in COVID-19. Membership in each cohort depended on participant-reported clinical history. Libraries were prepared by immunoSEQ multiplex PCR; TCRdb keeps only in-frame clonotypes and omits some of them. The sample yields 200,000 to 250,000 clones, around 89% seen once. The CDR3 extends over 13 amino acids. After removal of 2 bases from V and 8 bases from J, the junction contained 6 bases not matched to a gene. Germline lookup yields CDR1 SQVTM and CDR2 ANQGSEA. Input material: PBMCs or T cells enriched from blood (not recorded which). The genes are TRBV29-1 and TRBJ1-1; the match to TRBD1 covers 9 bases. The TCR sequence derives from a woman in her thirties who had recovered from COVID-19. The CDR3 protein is CSVERTGDAEAFF. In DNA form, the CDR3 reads TGCAGCGTTGAACGGACAGGGGATGCGGAAGCTTTCTTT.